The 10 T cell receptor beta chains presented below share a single source sample, sequenced in a study of blood T cell repertoires in COVID-19 (TCRdb year 2020). Preparation of the library involved the immunoSEQ multiplex PCR assay. TCRdb obtained this table from immuneACCESS and retained in-frame rearrangements with V and J assigned. These tables miss some clones; where compared with another copy, unresolved V genes account for less than half of the shortfall, and the remainder is unexplained. For this sample the table gives around 300,000 clones, of which around 86% were detected only once. Of the sample, about 0.94% falls within the top ten clones. Sequencing was done on a sample of peripheral blood. The origin of the receptors is a middle-aged woman who had recovered from COVID-19.

The rearrangement joins TRBV21-1 to TRBJ2-2; TRBD2 is the table's D call and was not checked against the DNA. TRBV21-1 is a pseudogene segment. This CDR3 contains 20 residues. The DNA for the CDR3 is TGTGCCAGCAGCAAAGCACGGACTAGCGGGAGGGAATCGAACACCGGGGAGCTGTTTTTT. Its translation: CASSKARTSGRESNTGELFF.

This clone was counted only a few times. This chain joins TRBV2 and TRBJ1-5; 9 positions match TRBD1. The CDR3 runs to 14 residues. Germline V gene sequence: CDR1 SNHLY, CDR2 FYNNEI. The V segment lost 5 bases and the J segment 7 bases; nucleotides outside the gene matches: 6. This CDR3 is CASSKGQGNQPQHF. The CDR3 DNA sequence: TGTGCCAGCAGTAAGGGACAGGGAAACCAGCCCCAGCATTTT.

This clone was recorded only once. This chain joins TRBV27 and TRBJ2-5, with TRBD1 identical over 9 bases. Germline V gene sequence: CDR1 MNHEY, CDR2 SMNVEV (reference sequence). Trimming removed 5 bases from V and 7 bases from J; junction bases left unmatched: 8. The CDR3 loop spans 14 amino acids. The CDR3 loop reads CASSVDRGAGTQYF. The CDR3 DNA is TGTGCCAGCAGTGTCGACAGGGGGGCTGGGACCCAGTACTTC.

The genes are TRBV30 and TRBJ1-3; 10 bases fit TRBD1. The CDR3 length is 14 residues. CDR1 is GTSNPN, CDR2 SVGIG, per germline (reference sequence). V lost 2 bases and J lost 3; bases outside the gene matches: 1. The CDR3, as DNA: TGTGCCTGGAGTAGGGACAGGGGTGGAAACACCATATATTTT. Its protein is CAWSRDRGGNTIYF.

The V and J genes are TRBV6-4 and TRBJ1-2, with a weak D call TRBD1 (5 bases). Germline assignment: CDR1 MRHNA and CDR2 SNTAGT. The V end lost 6 bases, the J end lost 0 bases, and 20 bases lay between the germline ends. The CDR3 runs 17 residues. The CDR3 spells CASSLLSDSTPNYGYTF. CDR3 DNA sequence: TGTGCCAGCAGCCTCCTCTCAGACAGTACTCCTAACTATGGCTACACCTTC.

The chain combines TRBV7-9 with TRBJ2-7; D might be TRBD2 (6 bases). The CDR3 spans 16 residues. Trimming cost V 3 bases and J 2 bases, with 17 bases left between them. Germline CDR1 and CDR2: SEHNR and FQNEAQ (reference sequence). The CDR3 sequence: CASSFPRLGSPYEQYF. As DNA, the CDR3 is TGTGCCAGCAGCTTCCCCCGACTAGGGTCGCCCTACGAGCAGTACTTC.

This clone was recorded once. The chain is built from TRBV6-5 and TRBJ2-5; maybe TRBD2 (5 bases). Germline V gives CDR1 MNHEY, CDR2 SVGAGI. Trimming took 2 bases from V and 5 from J, leaving 15 bases between them. The CDR3 loop spans 15 amino acids. CDR3 nucleotides: TGTGCCAGCAGTTACGGCACCACGGGATACGAGACCCAGTACTTC. Its protein is CASSYGTTGYETQYF.

The chain carries TRBV10-2 and TRBJ2-5; TRBD2 is a possible D gene (5 bases). Trimming stripped 4 bases from V and 5 bases from J, with 11 bases between. The CDR3 sequence is 13 residues long. CDR1 and CDR2 (germline): WSHSY, SAAADI. CDR3 nucleotides: TGCGCCAGCAGTGTGCTAGCCAGGGAGACCCAGTACTTC. Translating it yields CASSVLARETQYF.

Remarks on this clone: Germline and junction disagree at one end, which may indicate a read error. The chain uses TRBV11-2 and TRBJ2-3; possible D gene TRBD2, 6 bases. Germline CDR1 SGHAT, CDR2 FQNNGV. This CDR3 is 17 amino acids long. CDR3 DNA sequence: TGTGCCAGCAGCCCCCGGTTGGGTGTTATTGGAGGGCCTCCCCCCCATTTT. Its protein is CASSPRLGVIGGPPPHF.

The V and J genes are TRBV7-9 and TRBJ2-1, with TRBD1 matching over 8 bases. The CDR3 consists of 12 residues. Trimming cost V 6 bases and J 5 bases; bases outside gene matches: 0. Per the germline V gene, CDR1 is SEHNR and CDR2 is FQNEAQ (reference sequence). The CDR3 here is CASRTGDNEQFF. The DNA for the CDR3 is TGTGCCAGCAGGACAGGGGACAATGAGCAGTTCTTC.